One T cell receptor (beta chain) is described in this entry. The target antigen is unknown. A second PCR, run for roughly 7 to 12 cycles, used a sample-barcoded 5' primer plus a J-beta primer mix. Tags on each cDNA molecule came from a template-switch adaptor with 12 random nucleotides. TCRdb called the 5' RACE reads again in MiXCR, with one record for every CDR3 protein. The sample has about 1,400,000 distinct CDR3 sequences, 42% seen once. The data stem from a study of blood T cells in healthy people across ages. General study points: Diversity of TCR beta correlated strongly with naive T cell percentage.

The clonotype originates from a woman in her late teens or twenties in good health. The sample was blood.

The CDR3 loop is CASSQASGGGTQYF. The CDR3 bases are TGCGCCAGCAGCCAAGCGAGCGGGGGAGGTACGCAGTATTTT. V gene TRBV4-1 combines with J gene TRBJ2-3, with 8 bases fitting TRBD2. Germline CDR1 is MGHRA and CDR2 is YSYEKL. The CDR3 is made up of 14 amino acids. The junction had 5 bases not matched to a gene; V was cut back by 1 base and J by 8 bases.